The 6 T cell receptor beta chains below all came from one sample that was sequenced in a study of blood T cell repertoires in COVID-19. TCRdb keeps only in-frame clones here, not all; method: immunoSEQ multiplex PCR. The sample has fewer than 400,000 clones, 80% to 90% seen once. Sequencing was performed on PBMCs or T cells enriched from blood (not recorded which). The receptors come from a man aged 30 to 39 who had recovered from COVID-19.

Only one count was recorded for this clone. The rearrangement uses TRBV7-8 and TRBJ2-7; D gene unclear. Looked up from germline, CDR1 is SGHVS and CDR2 is FQNEAQ. Trimming stripped 2 bases from V and 0 bases from J, with 5 bases between. The CDR3 has 13 residues. The CDR3 sequence: CASSLSGSYEQYF. CDR3 nucleotides: TGTGCCAGCAGCTTATCCGGCTCCTACGAGCAGTACTTC.

The chain uses TRBV10-3 and TRBJ2-4, with D possibly being TRBD2 (5 bases). Trimming cost V 10 bases and J 7 bases, with 17 bases left between them. From germline, CDR1 is ENHRY and CDR2 SYGVKD. The CDR3 spans 13 residues. Written as DNA, the CDR3 is TGTGCCACCAAGACCACAACGGGGAACATTCAGTACTTC. Translating gives CATKTTTGNIQYF.

The V gene is TRBV5-5, the J gene TRBJ2-5; D remains unclear. V shed 1 base and J shed 2 bases, with 9 bases lying between them. The CDR3 covers 14 residues. The germline V gene has CDR1 SGHKS and CDR2 YYEKEE (reference sequence). The CDR3 DNA is TGTGCCAGCAGCTTGTGGCAGGTACAAGAGACCCAGTACTTC. Translating it yields CASSLWQVQETQYF.

This chain uses TRBV7-2 with TRBJ1-4; a possible D gene is TRBD1 (6 bases). V lost 0 bases and J lost 7, with 6 bases in between. CDR1 SGHTA and CDR2 FQGNSA come from the germline V gene. This CDR3 spans 13 amino acids. This CDR3 reads CASSLATGEKLFF. CDR3 coding DNA: TGTGCCAGCAGCTTAGCGACAGGTGAAAAACTGTTTTTT.

The J gene is TRBJ1-2, the V gene TRBV2; TRBD1 aligns across 7 bases. From germline, CDR1 is SNHLY and CDR2 FYNNEI. The CDR3 runs to 16 residues. V was clipped by 7 bases and J by 3 bases; unmatched bases: 14. CDR3 region: CASTLIGGTDHYGYTF. CDR3 coding DNA: TGTGCCAGCACCCTCATAGGTGGGACAGACCACTATGGCTACACCTTC.

The chain joins TRBV2 to TRBJ1-3; D gene unclear. Germline CDR1 is SNHLY and CDR2 is FYNNEI. Trimming took off 4 bases at V and 0 bases at J, with 7 bases between the two ends. The CDR3 length is 14 residues. The CDR3: CASSVSGSGNTIYF. The CDR3 bases are TGTGCCAGCAGTGTCTCGGGCTCTGGAAACACCATATATTTT.